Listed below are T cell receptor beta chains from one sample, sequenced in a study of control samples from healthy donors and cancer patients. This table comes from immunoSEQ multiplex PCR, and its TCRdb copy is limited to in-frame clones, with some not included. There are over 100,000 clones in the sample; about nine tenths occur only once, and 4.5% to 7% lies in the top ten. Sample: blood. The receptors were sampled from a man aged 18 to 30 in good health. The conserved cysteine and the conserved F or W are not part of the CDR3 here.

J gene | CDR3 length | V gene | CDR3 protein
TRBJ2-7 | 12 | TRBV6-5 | ASRPGQGAYEQY
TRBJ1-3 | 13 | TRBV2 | ASGPGQGFGNTIY
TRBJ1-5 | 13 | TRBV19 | ASSIADRGYQPQH
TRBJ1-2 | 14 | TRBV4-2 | ATQPSGGQGDYGYT
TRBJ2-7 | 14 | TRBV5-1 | ASSFTHGDQGHEQY
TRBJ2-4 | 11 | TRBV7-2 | ASSAVGGNIQY
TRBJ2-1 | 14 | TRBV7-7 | ASSPIGGHSYNEQF
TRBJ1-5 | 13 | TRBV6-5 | ASSYGLGGNQPQH
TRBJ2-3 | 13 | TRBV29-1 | SVELLAGGADTQY
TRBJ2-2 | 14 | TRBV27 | ASSPPTGATTGELF
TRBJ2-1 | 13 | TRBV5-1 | ASSFRGGDYNEQF